The source of this TCR beta chain is a study of shared clonotypes between healthy human individuals. Assay: immunoSEQ multiplex PCR; the TCRdb copy retains only in-frame clones and omits some. The repertoire holds hundreds of thousands of clones, with 95% to 97% as singletons. CD45RO-negative CD8 cells positively selected for CCR7 made up the naive population, which excluded terminally differentiated effector memory CD45RA+ cells. The CDR3 loop spans 14 amino acids. Trimming cost V 2 bases and J 1 base, with 8 bases left between them. CDR1 MNHEY and CDR2 SVGAGI come from the germline V gene. Source material: naive CD8+ T cells sorted from blood. The receptor was derived from a woman in her 30s in good health. V gene TRBV6-5 combines with J gene TRBJ1-1; D remains unclear. The CDR3 loop is CASSYGVGNTEAFF. DNA for the CDR3: TGTGCCAGCAGTTACGGGGTCGGGAACACTGAAGCTTTCTTT.